This TCR beta chain is drawn from a study of chemoradiotherapy in HPV16-positive cancers. Study summary: Candidate HPV-specific clones and shared TCR motifs came from a couple of HPV16-positive patients.

Points on this clone: Its target is not known.

This CDR3 contains 13 residues. Trimming took 1 base from V and 9 from J, leaving 12 bases between them. Germline V gives CDR1 SGHTA, CDR2 FQGNSA. Study-level points and caveats: The functional HPV-specific definition rests on just two HPV16-positive patients. In HPV16-positive patients, HPV-responsive T-cell expansion tracked better recurrence-free survival.

Sequencing was performed with immunoSEQ multiplex PCR; in TCRdb, only in-frame clones are kept and a portion is missing. Of tens of thousands of clones detected, about 90% appear once; the ten largest clones hold over 4%. The source material was blood, sampled from a patient who underwent chemoradiotherapy. The TCR originated in a human donor with HPV-associated anogenital cancer. The chain carries TRBV7-2 and TRBJ1-2; a possible D gene is TRBD1 (5 bases). CDR3: CASSLGGDSSYTF. CDR3 DNA: TGTGCCAGCAGCTTAGGGGGGGATTCTAGCTACACCTTC.